Below, 6 T cell receptor beta chains from the same sample are listed, as sequenced in a study of beta chain features in type 1 diabetes. What was sequenced were expressed TCRB transcripts, since all of the isolated RNA had been reverse transcribed. Sequencing used immunoSEQ multiplex PCR; TCRdb keeps in-frame clones, though not all of them. The data show roughly 400,000 clones, with 14% seen just once and less than 0.04% held by the top ten. The sample was naive CD4+ T cells from blood. These TCRs come from a man aged 30 to 45 in good health.

The rearrangement uses TRBV11-3 and TRBJ1-1; 8 positions match TRBD1. CDR3 length equals 15 residues. Germline assignment: CDR1 SGHNT and CDR2 YENEEA. Trimming removed 4 bases from V and 1 base from J; junction bases left unmatched: 5. The CDR3 DNA sequence: TGTGCCAGCAGCTCAACCGGGACAGGGAACACTGAAGCTTTCTTT. It translates to CASSSTGTGNTEAFF.

The chain has TRBV2 and TRBJ2-1; possible D gene TRBD2, 5 bases. The ends were cut back, 6 bases at V and 8 bases at J, with 11 bases in the middle. Germline CDR1 and CDR2: SNHLY and FYNNEI. This CDR3 region has 12 residues. The CDR3 loop is CASRKLEHEQFF. The CDR3 nucleotides read TGTGCCAGCAGGAAACTAGAGCATGAGCAGTTCTTC.

The gene calls are TRBV5-6 and TRBJ1-2; the D gene is possibly TRBD1 (5 bases). Between the trimmed V and J ends, which lost 1 base and 2 bases, there was a span of 9 bases. The CDR3 consists of 14 residues. Per the germline V gene, CDR1 is SGHDT and CDR2 is YYEEEE. The CDR3 coding sequence is TGTGCCAGCAGCTTGACAGGAGAGAACTATGGCTACACCTTC. This sequence encodes CASSLTGENYGYTF.

The rearrangement links TRBV9 to TRBJ2-1; 10 nucleotides match TRBD2. Trimming took 2 bases from V and 4 from J; bases not matched to a gene: 3. The V gene's germline CDR1 is SGDLS and CDR2 YYNGEE. This CDR3 has 15 residues. CDR3 DNA sequence: TGTGCCAGCAGCGTTAGCGGGAGGTCGTACAATGAGCAGTTCTTC. Its translation: CASSVSGRSYNEQFF.

This clone was counted between two and nine times. The chain carries TRBV9 and TRBJ2-5; D not certain. V was pared by 4 bases and J by 4 bases, with 8 bases between. The V gene's germline CDR1 is SGDLS and CDR2 YYNGEE. The CDR3 is made up of 12 amino acids. The CDR3, as DNA: TGTGCCAGCAGCTCGGTAGGAGAGACCCAGTACTTC. Translating gives CASSSVGETQYF.

The J gene is TRBJ2-3, the V gene TRBV30; D might be TRBD2 (6 bases). This CDR3 spans 16 amino acids. Deletions cut 0 bases from V and 5 bases from J, with 18 bases between. Germline CDR1 and CDR2: GTSNPN and SVGIG (reference sequence). For the CDR3, the DNA is TGTGCCTGGAGTGTACGCGGATTCACAGCGGGAGATACGCAGTATTTT. Translation: CAWSVRGFTAGDTQYF.